These T cell receptor beta chains were read from a single sample in a study of PD-L1 blockade in urothelial cancer. The table came from immunoSEQ multiplex PCR; TCRdb's copy has only in-frame clones and leaves some out. The sample lists tens of thousands of clones; 70% to 90% were seen once. Sequencing was performed on PBMCs, taken around atezolizumab (anti-PD-L1) treatment. These receptor sequences come from a man between 60 and 75 years old with urothelial cancer. Each CDR3 is given with its conserved first and last residue. The order of the fields is J gene, V gene, D gene, CDR3 length, clone size, CDR3 DNA, CDR3 protein. The D gene is left open where the match is weak. A clone size is listed for some rows: how often the clone was seen (once, few, many), or a class if it is expanded.

TRBJ2-2 | TRBV4-1 | . | 17 | . | TGCGCCAGCAGCCCTGGACTATCTCAGCGAAACACCGGGGAGCTGTTTTTT | CASSPGLSQRNTGELFF
TRBJ2-1 | TRBV4-2 | TRBD2 | 17 | . | TGTGCCAGCAGCCAACCCAGAGGACTAGCGGGTAACGGTGAGCAGTTCTTC | CASSQPRGLAGNGEQFF
TRBJ1-4 | TRBV19 | . | 10 | . | TGTGCCAGTAGGCAGGGAAAACTGTTTTTT | CASRQGKLFF
TRBJ2-7 | TRBV7-2 | TRBD2 | 16 | . | TGTGCCAGCAGCTTAGGCCTAGCGGTCACCCCCCACGAGCAGTACTTC | CASSLGLAVTPHEQYF
TRBJ2-7 | TRBV7-9 | TRBD1 | 16 | once | TGTGCCAGCCCGCCCGACGAGACAGGGGTGGCGTACGAGCAGTACTTC | CASPPDETGVAYEQYF
TRBJ2-7 | TRBV18 | TRBD1 | 14 | . | TGTGCCAGCTCTACCGGGACAGGGGGCTACGAGCAGTACTTC | CASSTGTGGYEQYF
TRBJ1-2 | TRBV10-3 | . | 14 | . | TGTGCCATCAGCCCGGTGGGGGGTCGCTATGGCTACACCTTC | CAISPVGGRYGYTF
TRBJ1-5 | TRBV30 | . | 15 | . | TGTGCCTGGAGGTCGGACGGGGGTAGCAATCAGCCCCAGCATTTT | CAWRSDGGSNQPQHF
TRBJ1-1 | TRBV5-8 | . | 15 | . | TGTGCCAGCAGCTTCATTCTGACTGGGGGGGGTGAAGCTTTCTTT | CASSFILTGGGEAFF
TRBJ1-1 | TRBV6-5 | . | 11 | . | TGTGCCAGCAGTTACGGACTGGGGGCTTTCTTT | CASSYGLGAFF
TRBJ2-1 | TRBV18 | TRBD1 | 20 | . | TGTGCCAGCTCACCCTTTGGGACAGGGGGCACGGCTTCGTCCTACAATGAGCAGTTCTTC | CASSPFGTGGTASSYNEQFF
TRBJ2-2 | TRBV7-9 | . | 19 | . | TGTGCCAGCAGTAATCGGAGGGTCGGCGGGGGCGCGTACACCGGGGAGCTGTTTTTT | CASSNRRVGGGAYTGELFF
TRBJ1-3 | TRBV7-9 | . | 13 | . | TGTGCCAGCAGCTTAGATGGGGCGAACACCATATATTTT | CASSLDGANTIYF
TRBJ2-2 | TRBV7-3 | TRBD1 | 15 | few | TGTGCCAGCAGCTCCCAGGGACAGTACACCGGGGAGCTGTTTTTT | CASSSQGQYTGELFF
TRBJ2-7 | TRBV6-5 | . | 13 | . | TGTGCCAGCAGGTTCTTTAGCTCCTACGAGCAGTACTTC | CASRFFSSYEQYF
TRBJ2-1 | TRBV6-6 | TRBD1 | 15 | once | TGTGCCAGCAGTTACTCGAACAGGGGAACCCATGAGCAGTTCTTC | CASSYSNRGTHEQFF
TRBJ2-7 | TRBV5-1 | TRBD1 | 15 | . | TGCGCCAGCAGCTTGGGAGGGACAGCGGATCCCGAGCAGTACTTC | CASSLGGTADPEQYF
TRBJ1-2 | TRBV30 | . | 14 | . | TGTGCCTGGAGGGCGTGGACAGCTACTTATGGCTACACCTTC | CAWRAWTATYGYTF
TRBJ2-7 | TRBV19 | TRBD2 | 15 | . | TGTGCCAGTAGTATTCTAGCGGGAAGTTCGTACGAGCAGTACTTC | CASSILAGSSYEQYF
TRBJ2-1 | TRBV5-1 | TRBD2 | 16 | . | TGCGCCAGCAGCTTGGCCTTGACTAGCGGGAGGAATGAGCAGTTCTTC | CASSLALTSGRNEQFF
TRBJ2-1 | TRBV5-1 | TRBD2 | 17 | . | TGCGCCAGCAGCCGTACTAGCGGGAGGTTCTCCTACAATGAGCAGTTCTTC | CASSRTSGRFSYNEQFF
TRBJ2-7 | TRBV19 | TRBD1 | 16 | . | TGTGCCAGTAGTATAAAGGGACAGGGGGTTACCTACGAGCAGTACTTC | CASSIKGQGVTYEQYF
TRBJ2-7 | TRBV10-2 | . | 16 | . | TGCGCCAGCAAACCACTCTCGGAGGGAGACGTGAACGAGCAGTACTTC | CASKPLSEGDVNEQYF
TRBJ1-5 | TRBV29-1 | . | 15 | . | TGCAGCGTTGTAAGATCGGGCAGGGAGGATCAGCCCCAGCATTTT | CSVVRSGREDQPQHF
TRBJ2-2 | TRBV27 | . | 15 | . | TGTGCCAGCAATCCACAGGGCGCGAACACCGGGGAGCTGTTTTTT | CASNPQGANTGELFF
TRBJ1-2 | TRBV29-1 | . | 10 | . | TGCAGCGTTGACGTCGGTGGCTACACCTTC | CSVDVGGYTF
TRBJ2-7 | TRBV27 | TRBD1 | 14 | . | TGTGCCAGCAGACTACAGGGGTTAGGCTACGAGCAGTACTTC | CASRLQGLGYEQYF
TRBJ2-5 | TRBV10-2 | . | 14 | . | TGCGCCAGCAGTGGGGCAGGGTATCAAGAGACCCAGTACTTC | CASSGAGYQETQYF
TRBJ1-6 | TRBV5-1 | . | 15 | . | TGCGCCAGCAGTTTTACTCCGGGGGTAGATTCACCCCTCCACTTT | CASSFTPGVDSPLHF
TRBJ1-1 | TRBV6-6 | TRBD1 | 14 | many | TGTGCCAGCAGTACGGGACAGGTTAACACTGAAGCTTTCTTT | CASSTGQVNTEAFF
TRBJ2-1 | TRBV5-1 | TRBD2 | 18 | . | TGCGCCAGCAGCTTGGCCCTGGCTAGCGGGAGCCCCGGGAATGAGCAGTTCTTC | CASSLALASGSPGNEQFF
TRBJ2-6 | TRBV6-1 | . | 18 | . | TGTGCCAGCAGTGAAAACTTACAGGGTAATCCTGGGGCCAACGTCCTGACTTTC | CASSENLQGNPGANVLTF
TRBJ2-1 | TRBV11-3 | TRBD2 | 14 | . | TGTGCCAGCAGCTTAGGACTAGCGGGAAATGAGCAGTTCTTC | CASSLGLAGNEQFF
TRBJ1-2 | TRBV25-1 | . | 13 | . | TGTGCCAGCAGCAGGGAGGCTAGGTATGGCTACACCTTC | CASSREARYGYTF
TRBJ1-1 | TRBV19 | . | 13 | . | TGTGCCAGTAGGTATCCGGGGAGCACTGAAGCTTTCTTT | CASRYPGSTEAFF
TRBJ2-3 | TRBV5-4 | TRBD2 | 16 | . | TGTGCCAGCAGCTATCGGACTAGCGGGATAACAGATACGCAGTATTTT | CASSYRTSGITDTQYF
TRBJ2-3 | TRBV29-1 | . | 13 | . | TGCAGCGTTGCTCAGCGGTTCACAGATACGCAGTATTTT | CSVAQRFTDTQYF
TRBJ2-1 | TRBV4-1 | TRBD2 | 15 | . | TGCGCCAGCAGCCGGGCTAGCGGGGTTTACAATGAGCAGTTCTTC | CASSRASGVYNEQFF
TRBJ1-1 | TRBV5-1 | TRBD1 | 13 | . | TGCGCCAGCAGCCGTCAAGGGGGCGCTGAAGCTTTCTTT | CASSRQGGAEAFF
TRBJ1-2 | TRBV19 | TRBD1 | 17 | . | TGTGCCAGTAGTATAGGAGGGACAGGGGTACGAGGGTATGGCTACACCTTC | CASSIGGTGVRGYGYTF
TRBJ2-3 | TRBV5-1 | . | 18 | . | TGCGCCAGCAGCTTGACCCCAGGGTCGCAAAGTGGCACAGATACGCAGTATTTT | CASSLTPGSQSGTDTQYF
TRBJ1-2 | TRBV6-6 | . | 14 | . | TGTGCCAGCAGTTACTCCGACAGCTTCTATGGCTACACCTTC | CASSYSDSFYGYTF
TRBJ1-1 | TRBV11-3 | TRBD1 | 17 | . | TGTGCCAGCAGCTTAATCGGGACAGGGGGCCCGATACCTGAAGCTTTCTTT | CASSLIGTGGPIPEAFF
TRBJ2-7 | TRBV5-1 | TRBD2 | 14 | . | TGCGCCAGCAGCTCCAGCGGGAGGGACTACGAGCAGTACTTC | CASSSSGRDYEQYF
TRBJ1-2 | TRBV4-2 | . | 14 | . | TGTGCCAGCAGCCAAGAGTCCACGCGGGGGGGCTACACCTTC | CASSQESTRGGYTF